A selection of T cell receptor beta chains follows, all from one sample in a study of blood T cell repertoires in COVID-19. TCRdb keeps only in-frame clones here, not all; method: immunoSEQ multiplex PCR. The data hold 200,000 to 250,000 clones, with 70% to 90% observed a single time. Sequencing used peripheral blood. The receptors here all came from a woman younger than 30 who had recovered from COVID-19. Both conserved end residues are part of each CDR3. D genes are given only for firm matches. Some rows have no size entry. The others give once, few or many, or a class for an expanded clone.

D	size	V	J	CDR3	DNA
TRBD2	-	TRBV7-9	TRBJ2-5	CASSTGLEETQYF	TGTGCCAGCAGCACGGGACTAGAAGAGACCCAGTACTTC
TRBD2	-	TRBV7-2	TRBJ2-5	CASSLLGGFQETQYF	TGTGCCAGCAGCCTGTTGGGAGGGTTCCAAGAGACCCAGTACTTC
TRBD1	once	TRBV18	TRBJ2-7	CASSLTPGQGPHEQYF	TGTGCCAGCTCACTAACACCGGGACAGGGCCCCCACGAGCAGTACTTC
-	-	TRBV7-9	TRBJ2-1	CASSLAGGLNEQFF	TGTGCCAGCAGCTTAGCGGGAGGCCTCAATGAGCAGTTCTTC
TRBD2	-	TRBV18	TRBJ2-7	CASSAGTSGRALAYEQYF	TGTGCCAGCTCAGCTGGGACTAGCGGGAGGGCCTTGGCCTACGAGCAGTACTTC
TRBD2	-	TRBV5-1	TRBJ2-7	CASSYLAGAGEQYF	TGCGCCAGCAGCTACCTAGCGGGAGCGGGAGAGCAGTACTTC
TRBD1	-	TRBV5-1	TRBJ1-2	CASSLAPDRGDGYTF	TGCGCCAGCAGCTTGGCCCCTGACAGGGGAGACGGCTACACCTTC
TRBD1	-	TRBV13	TRBJ2-1	CASSETGTVNEQFF	TGTGCCAGCAGCGAAACCGGGACAGTCAATGAGCAGTTCTTC
-	-	TRBV4-3	TRBJ1-2	CASSQDPANYGYTF	TGCGCCAGCAGCCAAGATCCAGCTAACTATGGCTACACCTTC
TRBD1	-	TRBV15	TRBJ1-3	CATSRDRAGGGNTIYF	TGTGCCACCAGCAGAGATCGGGCAGGGGGAGGAAACACCATATATTTT
TRBD1	few	TRBV11-2	TRBJ2-2	CASSLTGGAGGELFF	TGTGCCAGCAGCCTGACAGGGGGCGCAGGCGGGGAGCTGTTTTTT
TRBD2	-	TRBV11-2	TRBJ2-1	CASSVGLDNEQFF	TGTGCCAGCAGCGTGGGACTAGACAATGAGCAGTTCTTC
TRBD2	-	TRBV19	TRBJ2-3	CASSRTSGSSDTQYF	TGTGCCAGTAGTAGGACTAGCGGGAGTTCAGATACGCAGTATTTT
TRBD2	-	TRBV13	TRBJ2-3	CASSLRLAGDPDTQYF	TGTGCCAGCAGCTTACGGCTAGCGGGAGATCCCGATACGCAGTATTTT
TRBD2	-	TRBV27	TRBJ2-2	CASRPGLAVNTGELFF	TGTGCCAGCAGGCCGGGACTAGCGGTTAACACCGGGGAGCTGTTTTTT
TRBD2	-	TRBV18	TRBJ2-3	CASSREAGGLSTDTQYF	TGTGCCAGCTCACGAGAAGCGGGGGGTCTTAGCACAGATACGCAGTATTTT
TRBD2	-	TRBV29-1	TRBJ2-3	CSVGTSGEPDTQYF	TGCAGCGTCGGGACTAGCGGGGAGCCAGATACGCAGTATTTT
TRBD2	-	TRBV4-2	TRBJ2-3	CASSQEGQLAKTQYF	TGTGCCAGCAGCCAAGAGGGGCAACTAGCGAAGACGCAGTATTTT
-	-	TRBV28	TRBJ2-2	CASSLIDTGELFF	TGTGCCAGCAGTCTTATCGACACCGGGGAGCTGTTTTTT
-	-	TRBV7-2	TRBJ2-7	CASRRRGNYEQYF	TGTGCCAGCAGGAGGCGGGGAAACTACGAGCAGTACTTC
TRBD1	-	TRBV9	TRBJ1-1	CASKREPDRLNTEAFF	TGTGCCAGCAAACGAGAACCGGACAGGTTGAACACTGAAGCTTTCTTT
TRBD1	few	TRBV6-2/TRBV6-3	TRBJ2-7	CASTPARTGNFYEQYF	TGTGCCAGCACCCCAGCCAGGACAGGGAATTTCTACGAGCAGTACTTC
-	-	TRBV6-2/TRBV6-3	TRBJ1-1	CASSSAENTEAFF	TGTGCCAGCAGTTCTGCAGAGAACACTGAAGCTTTCTTT
-	few	TRBV4-2	TRBJ2-7	CASSQTGPANYEQYF	TGTGCCAGCAGCCAGACAGGACCCGCTAACTACGAGCAGTACTTC
-	-	TRBV3-1/TRBV3-2	TRBJ1-1	CASSQDESQGNTEAFF	TGTGCCAGCAGCCAAGATGAGAGTCAGGGTAACACTGAAGCTTTCTTT
TRBD1	-	TRBV5-6	TRBJ1-4	CASTEVGQGSEKLFF	TGTGCCAGCACCGAAGTAGGACAGGGGAGCGAAAAACTGTTTTTT
TRBD1	-	TRBV25-1	TRBJ1-1	CASSVGIGQGSRGTEAFF	TGTGCCAGCAGTGTCGGAATCGGACAGGGGAGCCGAGGGACTGAAGCTTTCTTT
TRBD1	-	TRBV7-6	TRBJ1-2	CASSAGTGEGSYGYTF	TGTGCCAGCAGCGCCGGGACAGGGGAAGGCAGCTATGGCTACACCTTC
-	-	TRBV6-5	TRBJ2-3	CAGSQGVADTQYF	TGTGCCGGATCCCAGGGTGTCGCAGATACGCAGTATTTT
TRBD2	-	TRBV6-2/TRBV6-3	TRBJ2-3	CASSFPTWTSGSVKDTQYF	TGTGCCAGCAGTTTCCCGACTTGGACTAGCGGGAGTGTGAAAGATACGCAGTATTTT
-	-	TRBV25-1	TRBJ1-2	CASSESTSGAGYGYTF	TGTGCCAGCAGTGAATCCACTTCGGGAGCTGGCTATGGCTACACCTTC
TRBD2	-	TRBV6-6	TRBJ2-3	CASRGLAGSSTDTQYF	TGTGCCAGCAGGGGCCTAGCGGGGTCTAGCACAGATACGCAGTATTTT
TRBD1	-	TRBV19	TRBJ1-6	CASSTVNRGGNNSPLHF	TGTGCCAGTAGTACCGTAAACAGGGGAGGAAATAATTCACCCCTCCACTTT
-	once	TRBV19	TRBJ1-1	CASSYAPMFEAFF	TGTGCCAGTAGTTATGCTCCTATGTTTGAAGCTTTCTTT
-	-	TRBV3-1/TRBV3-2	TRBJ2-1	CASSPEDSSTYNEQFF	TGTGCCAGCAGCCCGGAGGACTCTTCTACCTACAATGAGCAGTTCTTC
TRBD1	few	TRBV9	TRBJ2-7	CASGQGKHEQYF	TGTGCCAGCGGACAGGGGAAGCACGAGCAGTACTTC
-	-	TRBV7-3	TRBJ1-2	CASSLGQKTNYGYTF	TGTGCCAGCAGCTTAGGCCAGAAAACTAACTATGGCTACACCTTC
-	-	TRBV25-1	TRBJ2-7	CARQGNEQYF	TGTGCCAGGCAGGGGAACGAGCAGTACTTC
-	-	TRBV3-1/TRBV3-2	TRBJ2-1	CASSQSRLPYNEQFF	TGTGCCAGCAGCCAGTCTAGACTTCCCTACAATGAGCAGTTCTTC
TRBD1	-	TRBV30	TRBJ1-2	CAWSAIWTGKYGYTF	TGTGCCTGGAGTGCCATATGGACAGGGAAGTATGGCTACACCTTC
TRBD2	-	TRBV15	TRBJ2-2	CAIENKNSGRYPNTGELFF	TGTGCCATCGAGAATAAAAATAGCGGGAGATACCCCAACACCGGGGAGCTGTTTTTT
TRBD1	-	TRBV11-2	TRBJ2-7	CASSSPRDSSEQYF	TGTGCCAGCAGCTCCCCCCGGGACAGTTCCGAGCAGTACTTC
TRBD2	-	TRBV9	TRBJ2-3	CASSVGLAGAGDTQYF	TGTGCCAGCAGCGTAGGACTAGCGGGAGCGGGGGATACGCAGTATTTT
-	-	TRBV5-5	TRBJ2-7	CASSQTHGNGEQYF	TGTGCCAGCAGCCAGACCCACGGGAACGGCGAGCAGTACTTC
TRBD1	-	TRBV6-5	TRBJ1-4	CASSYSIQGVEKLFF	TGTGCCAGCAGTTACTCGATACAGGGGGTCGAAAAACTGTTTTTT
TRBD1	-	TRBV29-1	TRBJ2-2	CSVRQGNTGELFF	TGCAGCGTACGACAGGGGAACACCGGGGAGCTGTTTTTT
TRBD1	-	TRBV9	TRBJ2-1	CASSSRQGVGYEQFF	TGTGCCAGCAGCTCCCGACAGGGGGTCGGCTATGAGCAGTTCTTC
-	-	TRBV6-2/TRBV6-3	TRBJ1-1	CASSYAHSVNTEAFF	TGTGCCAGCAGTTACGCCCATTCAGTGAACACTGAAGCTTTCTTT
-	-	TRBV30	TRBJ1-1	CTWTVGAEAFF	TGTACCTGGACGGTCGGAGCTGAGGCTTTCTTT
TRBD2	once	TRBV30	TRBJ2-7	CAWSVLREGDEQYF	TGTGCCTGGAGTGTATTGAGGGAGGGCGACGAGCAGTACTTC
TRBD1	-	TRBV9	TRBJ1-5	CASSVFWDSNQPQHF	TGTGCCAGCAGCGTCTTTTGGGACAGTAATCAGCCCCAGCATTTT
TRBD2	-	TRBV9	TRBJ2-1	CASSVVGGRGNEQFF	TGTGCCAGCAGCGTAGTGGGCGGGAGGGGCAATGAGCAGTTCTTC
TRBD1	few	TRBV14	TRBJ1-2	CASSPQGAGYGYTF	TGTGCCAGCAGCCCCCAGGGGGCCGGCTATGGCTACACCTTC